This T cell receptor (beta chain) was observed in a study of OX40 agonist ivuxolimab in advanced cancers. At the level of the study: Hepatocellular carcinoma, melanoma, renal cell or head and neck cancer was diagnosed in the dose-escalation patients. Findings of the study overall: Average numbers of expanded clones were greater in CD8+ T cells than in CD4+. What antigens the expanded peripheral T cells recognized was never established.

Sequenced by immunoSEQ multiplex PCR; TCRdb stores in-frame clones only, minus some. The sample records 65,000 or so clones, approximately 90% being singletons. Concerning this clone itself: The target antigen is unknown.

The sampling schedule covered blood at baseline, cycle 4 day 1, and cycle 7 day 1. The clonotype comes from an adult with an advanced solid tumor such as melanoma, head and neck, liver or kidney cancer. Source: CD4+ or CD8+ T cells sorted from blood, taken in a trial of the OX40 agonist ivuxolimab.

CDR3 loop: CASSLTRLNNEQFF. CDR3 DNA sequence: TGTGCCAGCAGCTTAACGAGACTTAACAATGAGCAGTTCTTC. The J gene is TRBJ2-1, the V gene TRBV11-1; unclear D gene. The V gene lost 2 bases and the J gene lost 5 bases, with 10 bases spanning the gap. The germline V gene encodes CDR1 SGHAT and CDR2 FQDESV (reference sequence). The CDR3 is made up of 14 amino acids. The full variable domain, with the rest looked up from reference TRBV11-1 and TRBJ2-1, is EAEVAQSPRYKITEKSQAVAFWCDPISGHATLYWYRQILGQGPELLVQFQDESVVDDSQLPKDRFSAERLKGVDSTLKIQPAELGDSAMYLCASSLTRLNNEQFFGPGTRLTVL.